This TCR beta chain was captured by sequencing in a study of blood T cell repertoires in COVID-19. Study information: The cDNA or gDNA used as material had been derived from T cells, B-cell-depleted T cells, or PBMCs.

Across under 25 US areas, participants ranged in age from about 18 to 100 years. Participant reports of clinical history set cohort assignment. Germline CDR1 MNHEY, CDR2 SVGAGI. The CDR3 consists of 14 residues. Trimming cost V 7 bases and J 4 bases, with 16 bases left between them. Sequencing used immunoSEQ multiplex PCR; TCRdb keeps in-frame clones, though not all of them. The sample carries approximately 230,000 clones, 80% to 90% recorded once. The rearrangement joins TRBV6-5 to TRBJ1-2; TRBD1 might be the D (6 bases). Sequencing was carried out using PBMCs or T cells enriched from blood (not recorded which). This clonotype was sampled from a woman aged 50 to 60 with acute COVID-19. In DNA form, the CDR3 reads TGTGCCAGCACCCCCCAGGTGGGGGCCTATGGCTACACCTTC. This codes for CASTPQVGAYGYTF.